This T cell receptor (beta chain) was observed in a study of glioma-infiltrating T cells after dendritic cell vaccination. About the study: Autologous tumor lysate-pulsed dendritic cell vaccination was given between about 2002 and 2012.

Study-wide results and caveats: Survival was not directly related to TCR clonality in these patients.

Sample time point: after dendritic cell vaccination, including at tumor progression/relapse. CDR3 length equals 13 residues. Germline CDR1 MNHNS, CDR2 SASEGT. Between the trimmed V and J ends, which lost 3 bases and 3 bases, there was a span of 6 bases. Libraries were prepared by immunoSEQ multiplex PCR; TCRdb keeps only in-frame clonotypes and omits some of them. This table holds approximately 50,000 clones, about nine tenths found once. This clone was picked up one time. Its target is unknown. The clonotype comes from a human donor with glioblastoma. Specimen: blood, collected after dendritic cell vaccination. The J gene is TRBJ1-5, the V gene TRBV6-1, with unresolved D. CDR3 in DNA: TGTGCCAGCAGTGACGGTTCCAATCAGCCCCAGCATTTT. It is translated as CASSDGSNQPQHF.